The clone carrying this T cell receptor (beta chain) was seen only once. Genomic DNA belonging to each subset was distributed in equal measure over several immunoSEQ plates. The protocol was immunoSEQ multiplex PCR, while the TCRdb copy is restricted to in-frame clones and leaves out a portion. The sample consists of roughly 2 million clones, about 95% of them appearing once. The sample originates from a study of shared clonotypes between healthy human individuals. It was CD45RO-negative cells, positively selected for CCR7, that made up naive CD8 cells, with terminally differentiated effector memory CD45RA+ cells excluded. The receptor was isolated from a man between 18 and 35 years old in good health. Sequencing was carried out using naive CD8+ T cells sorted from blood.

CDR3 DNA sequence: TGCGCCAGCCGACCCTATGGGGGGCAGAACACTGAAGCTTTCTTT. This gives the protein CASRPYGGQNTEAFF. The V gene is TRBV4-1, the J gene TRBJ1-1; D may be TRBD1 (6 bases). The V end lost 8 bases, the J end lost 1 base, and 17 bases lay between the germline ends. The germline V gene has CDR1 MGHRA and CDR2 YSYEKL. The CDR3 is 15 residues long.